This T cell receptor (beta chain) was sequenced in a study of OX40 agonist ivuxolimab in advanced cancers. As for the study in general: Males comprised around 80% of the group, whose mean age was about 61 years (range 23 to 79). Partial responses occurred in three patients (one hepatocellular carcinoma, two cutaneous melanoma).

Libraries were prepared by immunoSEQ multiplex PCR; TCRdb keeps only in-frame clonotypes and omits some of them. There are about 23,000 clones in the sample; 77% occur only once, and 16% lies in the top ten. Material: CD4+ or CD8+ T cells sorted from blood, obtained in a trial of the OX40 agonist ivuxolimab. This clonotype was obtained from an adult with an advanced solid tumor such as melanoma, head and neck, liver or kidney cancer.

Here the CDR3 DNA reads TGTGCCAGCAGTGAAGGAGGATGGAGGAACACTGAAGCTTTCTTT. Protein: CASSEGGWRNTEAFF. This chain uses TRBV6-1 with TRBJ1-1; no definite D call. This CDR3 contains 15 residues. Germline V gene lookup returns CDR1 MNHNS and CDR2 SASEGT. Between the trimmed V and J ends, which lost 1 base and 1 base, there was a span of 10 bases.